This TCR beta chain was recorded in a study of shared clonotypes between healthy human individuals. In germline, CDR1 is MDHEN, CDR2 SYDVKM. CDR3 length equals 13 residues. Between the trimmed V and J ends, which lost 3 bases and 9 bases, there was a span of 12 bases. Each of the donors was a healthy adult who was HIV-negative and had not had a recent acute infection or vaccination. Authors' methods: ImmunoSEQ junction-only sequences lacked quality scores, so their filtering differed. Method: immunoSEQ multiplex PCR; TCRdb's copy keeps in-frame clones and lacks some. Clonal size and the V and J genes are those of that table, whereas D and trimming came from the DNA. The data contain roughly 530,000 clones, roughly 95% of them singletons.

Sequencing was done on a sample of naive CD4+ T cells sorted from blood. Subset given: CD45RA+ positively selected. This sequence joins TRBV28 and TRBJ2-1; D unclear. This sequence originates from a woman under 40 in good health. The CDR3: CASSFLISGEQFF. The CDR3 DNA is TGTGCCAGCAGTTTTTTGATTTCAGGTGAGCAGTTCTTC.